These 25 T cell receptor beta chains were sequenced from one sample in a study of cytomegalovirus exposure and HLA in healthy donors. Only in-frame clones appear in the TCRdb table, and some are missing; sequencing was by immunoSEQ multiplex PCR. The profile shows some 170,000 clones, around nine tenths of them singletons. Sequencing was performed on PBMCs. The receptor set was obtained from a woman under 40 in good health and CMV-seronegative.

The V gene is TRBV21-1, the J gene TRBJ1-5. TRBV21-1 is a pseudogene locus. The CDR3 is made up of 18 amino acids. CDR3 DNA sequence: TGTGCCAGCAGCAAAGGAGCTGGGGCTAGGAGGGTTAATCAGCCCCAGCATTTT. Translated: CASSKGAGARRVNQPQHF.

The chain joins TRBV7-9 to TRBJ2-7; D ambiguous. Germline-derived CDR1 and CDR2 are SEHNR and FQNEAQ (reference sequence). CDR3 size: 12 residues. The V and J ends lost 1 base and 4 bases respectively, with 5 bases between them. The CDR3 sequence: CASSLDQYEQYF. The CDR3 nucleotides read TGTGCCAGCAGCTTAGATCAGTACGAGCAGTACTTC.

The chain joins TRBV4-1 to TRBJ1-2; D is unclear. The V gene's germline CDR1 is MGHRA and CDR2 YSYEKL. CDR3 length: 13 amino acids. V lost 6 bases, J lost 3 bases, and 11 bases lay in between. CDR3 sequence: CASRGDGDYGYTF. In DNA, the CDR3 is TGCGCCAGCAGAGGCGACGGAGACTATGGCTACACCTTC.

The chain recombines TRBV4-1 with TRBJ2-1; D might be TRBD1 (5 bases). This CDR3 has 13 residues. Trimming stripped 0 bases from V and 8 bases from J, with 8 bases between. The V gene's germline CDR1 is MGHRA and CDR2 YSYEKL. CDR3 nucleotide sequence: TGCGCCAGCAGCCAAGATTCAGGGTATGAGCAGTTCTTC. This codes for CASSQDSGYEQFF.

The chain combines TRBV5-6 with TRBJ1-2; D is possibly TRBD1 (5 bases). Germline values: CDR1 SGHDT, CDR2 YYEEEE. V lost 0 bases and J lost 8, with 11 bases in between. This CDR3 region has 13 residues. The CDR3 DNA sequence: TGTGCCAGCAGCTTGGTAGGGGCCCCGGGCTACACCTTC. It codes for CASSLVGAPGYTF.

The V gene is TRBV2, the J gene TRBJ2-2; 11 positions agree with TRBD2. This CDR3 is built from 14 residues. Germline V gives CDR1 SNHLY, CDR2 FYNNEI. The trim removed 7 bases at V and 6 bases at J, leaving 4 bases unmatched. This chain's CDR3 is CASIILAGAGELFF. The CDR3 nucleotides are TGTGCCAGCATTATACTAGCGGGGGCCGGGGAGCTGTTTTTT.

This chain connects TRBV21-1 to TRBJ1-6; TRBD1 is the table's D call, not checked against the DNA. TRBV21-1 is classified as a pseudogene. The CDR3 spans 18 residues. CDR3 DNA: TGTGCCAGCAGCAAAGGCGCATTTGTAGGGGGCCCTAATTCACCCCTCCACTTT. Its translation: CASSKGAFVGGPNSPLHF.

The rearrangement links TRBV6-1 to TRBJ1-2, with D hard to call. Germline V gives CDR1 MNHNS, CDR2 SASEGT. Trimming took 7 bases from V and 0 from J, leaving 9 bases between them. The CDR3 is made up of 13 amino acids. CDR3 loop: CASKGDTNYGYTF. The CDR3 nucleotides are TGTGCCAGCAAGGGAGACACTAACTATGGCTACACCTTC.

The chain carries TRBV19 and TRBJ1-2; D is possibly TRBD1 (5 bases). This CDR3 has 15 amino acids. CDR1 LNHDA and CDR2 SQIVND come from the germline V gene (reference sequence). The V end lost 2 bases, the J end lost 5 bases, and 15 bases lay between the germline ends. CDR3 loop: CASSIFFGGGYGYTF. Written as DNA, the CDR3 is TGTGCCAGTAGTATATTTTTTGGCGGGGGATATGGCTACACCTTC.

This clone is a singleton in its sample. DNA of the CDR3: TGTGCCATCAGTGGGACAGGATATGGCTACACCTTC. Translation gives CAISGTGYGYTF. V is TRBV10-3 and J is TRBJ1-2; 7 bases align to TRBD1. CDR3 size: 12 residues. Losses at the gene ends were 4 bases for V and 5 bases for J; bases not matched to a gene: 1. Germline V gene lookup returns CDR1 ENHRY and CDR2 SYGVKD.

The gene calls are TRBV30 and TRBJ1-2; possible D gene TRBD1, 5 bases. Deletions cut 8 bases from V and 4 bases from J, with 11 bases between. Germline V gene lookup returns CDR1 GTSNPN and CDR2 SVGIG (reference sequence). The CDR3 consists of 11 residues. The CDR3 is CAGGDAYGYTF. The CDR3 DNA follows: TGTGCCGGAGGGGACGCCTATGGCTACACCTTC.

There are a few counts of this clone. J is TRBJ2-5 and V is TRBV6-6; TRBD1 matches 11 bases. Trimming at V came to 2 bases and at J to 5 bases, leaving 4 bases not matched to a gene. CDR1 is MNHNY and CDR2 is SVGAGI in the germline V gene (reference sequence). This CDR3 contains 15 residues. The CDR3 region is CASSYVGQGAETQYF. For the CDR3, the DNA is TGTGCCAGCAGTTACGTAGGACAGGGGGCGGAGACCCAGTACTTC.

This clone turned up a few times. V gene TRBV6-7 combines with J gene TRBJ2-2, with TRBD1 matching over 10 bases. TRBV6-7 is classed as an ORF, of uncertain function. The V segment lost 7 bases and the J segment 7 bases; nucleotides outside the gene matches: 9. The CDR3 is 15 amino acids. The CDR3 DNA sequence: TGTGCCAGCACACTTGACAGGGGGCGGGACGGGGAGCTGTTTTTT. Translation: CASTLDRGRDGELFF.

The V and J genes are TRBV4-2 and TRBJ2-5, with TRBD1 matching 8 bases. The CDR3 runs to 14 residues. V lost 3 bases to trimming and J lost 3 bases; unmatched junction nucleotides: 3. CDR1 is LGHNA and CDR2 is YNFKEQ in the germline V gene. CDR3 bases: TGTGCCAGCAGCCAGGGACAGGTCGAAGAGACCCAGTACTTC. The encoded protein is CASSQGQVEETQYF.

The V gene is TRBV19, the J gene TRBJ1-6; D is possibly TRBD1 (6 bases). Germline V gene lookup returns CDR1 LNHDA and CDR2 SQIVND (reference sequence). V lost 1 base to trimming and J lost 9 bases, with 19 bases between them. This CDR3 is 17 amino acids long. The CDR3 spells CASSIVGQSGGPSPLHF. The CDR3 DNA reads TGTGCCAGTAGTATAGTTGGCCAGAGCGGGGGGCCTTCACCCCTCCACTTT.

V gene TRBV7-9 combines with J gene TRBJ1-1, with 7 bases identical to TRBD1. CDR3 size: 16 residues. The V segment lost 5 bases and the J segment 6 bases; nucleotides outside the gene matches: 15. Germline V lookup: CDR1 SEHNR, CDR2 FQNEAQ (reference sequence). As DNA, the CDR3 is TGTGCCAGCAGCCTGATTCGAGGGGGCGTAAATGCTGAAGCTTTCTTT. Amino acids: CASSLIRGGVNAEAFF.

V gene TRBV27 combines with J gene TRBJ1-1; TRBD1 matches 8 bases. The CDR3 has 15 amino acids. Germline-derived CDR1 and CDR2 are MNHEY and SMNVEV (reference sequence). J was trimmed by 7 bases and V by 5 bases; bases with no gene match: 12. Written as DNA, the CDR3 is TGTGCCAGCAGTCCCCGACAGGGGATACTGGGTGAAGCTTTCTTT. Translation gives CASSPRQGILGEAFF.

The V and J genes are TRBV5-4 and TRBJ1-3; D possibly corresponds to TRBD1 (6 bases). The CDR3 has 17 amino acids. Germline assignment: CDR1 SGHNT and CDR2 YYREEE (reference sequence). V lost 3 bases to trimming and J lost 3 bases, with 19 bases between them. CDR3 nucleotide sequence: TGTGCCAGCAGCTCCTCCGGTGGGGGGGCGCTTGGAAACACCATATATTTT. Translating it yields CASSSSGGGALGNTIYF.

The V and J genes are TRBV7-9 and TRBJ2-7, with 7 bases fitting TRBD2. Germline V gene sequence: CDR1 SEHNR, CDR2 FQNEAQ (reference sequence). Trimming removed 11 bases from V and 0 bases from J; junction bases left unmatched: 7. This CDR3 is built from 13 residues. CDR3 in amino acids: CAGRSSGSYEQYF. In nucleotides, the CDR3 is TGTGCCGGCCGGTCTAGCGGCTCCTACGAGCAGTACTTC.

The V call is TRBV7-6, the J call TRBJ2-3; TRBD2 agrees at 10 bases. V lost 4 bases and J lost 1; bases outside the gene matches: 20. Per the germline V gene, CDR1 is SGHVS and CDR2 is FNYEAQ. The CDR3 runs 21 residues. The CDR3 region has the DNA TGTGCCAGCAGCTCCCCCTTTGGAGCGGGGGGGCCGGGTACAGGCACAGATACGCAGTATTTT. Protein sequence: CASSSPFGAGGPGTGTDTQYF.

This clone was seen once. The CDR3 reads CASSFRLAAGETQYF. CDR3 DNA sequence: TGTGCCAGCAGCTTTAGGTTGGCAGCCGGGGAGACCCAGTACTTC. This chain uses TRBV7-6 with TRBJ2-5; no clear D gene. This CDR3 spans 15 amino acids. The germline V gene encodes CDR1 SGHVS and CDR2 FNYEAQ. The ends were cut back, 3 bases at V and 5 bases at J, with 16 bases in the middle. Drawing the rest from reference TRBV7-6 and TRBJ2-5, the complete variable domain is GAGVSQSPRYKVTKRGQDVALRCDPISGHVSLYWYRQALGQGPEFLTYFNYEAQQDKSGLPNDRFSAERPEGSISTLTIQRTEQRDSAMYRCASSFRLAAGETQYFGPGTRLLVL.

This clone was detected once. This sequence joins TRBV5-5 and TRBJ1-2; D is perhaps TRBD1 (5 bases). The CDR3 runs to 16 residues. CDR1 is SGHKS and CDR2 is YYEKEE in the germline V gene (reference sequence). V was clipped by 1 base and J by 0 bases, with 13 bases between them. The CDR3 sequence: CASSLSAGPTNYGYTF. CDR3 nucleotides: TGTGCCAGCAGCTTGTCTGCAGGGCCGACTAACTATGGCTACACCTTC. Looking up the rest from reference TRBV5-5 and TRBJ1-2 gives the full variable domain: DAGVTQSPTHLIKTRGQQVTLRCSPISGHKSVSWYQQVLGQGPQFIFQYYEKEERGRGNFPDRFSARQFPNYSSELNVNALLLGDSALYLCASSLSAGPTNYGYTFGSGTRLTVV.

The rearrangement joins TRBV30 to TRBJ2-3, with D possibly being TRBD2 (6 bases). Looked up from germline, CDR1 is GTSNPN and CDR2 is SVGIG (reference sequence). V was pared by 6 bases and J by 1 base, with 14 bases between. CDR3 length: 14 residues. The CDR3 reads CACNRASGTDTQYF. The DNA of the CDR3 is TGTGCCTGCAATAGGGCTAGCGGCACAGATACGCAGTATTTT. The entire variable domain, with the rest obtained from reference TRBV30 and TRBJ2-3, is as follows: SQTIHQWPATLVQPVGSPLSLECTVEGTSNPNLYWYRQAAGRGLQLLFYSVGIGQISSEVPQNLSASRPQDRQFILSSKKLLLSDSGFYLCACNRASGTDTQYFGPGTRLTVL.

The chain joins TRBV6-5 to TRBJ2-5; possibly TRBD2 for D (5 bases). Germline V gene lookup returns CDR1 MNHEY and CDR2 SVGAGI. CDR3 length: 14 amino acids. The V end was cut by 5 bases, the J end by 1 base, with 11 bases between. As DNA, the CDR3 is TGTGCCAGCAGTAGAACTAGGACCCAAGAGACCCAGTACTTC. This sequence encodes CASSRTRTQETQYF.

This chain joins TRBV4-1 and TRBJ1-2; 7 bases are a match to TRBD1. V dropped 4 bases and J dropped 4; count of bases not matched to a gene: 3. The CDR3 length is 13 residues. Germline assignment: CDR1 MGHRA and CDR2 YSYEKL. The CDR3 loop is CASSPTGPYGYTF. The DNA for the CDR3 is TGCGCCAGCAGCCCGACAGGGCCCTATGGCTACACCTTC.